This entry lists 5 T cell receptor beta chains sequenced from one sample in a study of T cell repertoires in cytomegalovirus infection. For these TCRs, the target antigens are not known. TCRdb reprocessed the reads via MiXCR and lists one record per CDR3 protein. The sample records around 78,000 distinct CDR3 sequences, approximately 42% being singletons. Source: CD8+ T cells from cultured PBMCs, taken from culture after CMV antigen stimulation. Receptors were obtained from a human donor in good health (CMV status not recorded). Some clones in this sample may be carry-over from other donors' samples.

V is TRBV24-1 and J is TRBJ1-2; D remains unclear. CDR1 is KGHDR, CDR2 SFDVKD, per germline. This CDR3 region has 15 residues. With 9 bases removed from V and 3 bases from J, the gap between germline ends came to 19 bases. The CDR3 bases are TGTGCCACCGACGGAGAGGTCCCCGCGGACTATGGCTACACCTTC. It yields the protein CATDGEVPADYGYTF.

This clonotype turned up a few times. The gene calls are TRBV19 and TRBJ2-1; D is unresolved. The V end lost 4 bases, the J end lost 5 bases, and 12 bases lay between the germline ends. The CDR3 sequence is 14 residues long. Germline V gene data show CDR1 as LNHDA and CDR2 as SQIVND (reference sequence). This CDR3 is CASSRKDGNNEQFF. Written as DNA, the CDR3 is TGTGCCAGTAGTAGAAAGGACGGCAACAATGAGCAGTTCTTC.

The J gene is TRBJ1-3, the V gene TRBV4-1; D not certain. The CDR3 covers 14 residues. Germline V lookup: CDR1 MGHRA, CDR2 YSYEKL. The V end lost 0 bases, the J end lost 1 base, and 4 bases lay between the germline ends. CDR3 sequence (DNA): TGCGCCAGCAGCCAAGATTCTTCTGGAAACACCATATATTTT. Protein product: CASSQDSSGNTIYF.

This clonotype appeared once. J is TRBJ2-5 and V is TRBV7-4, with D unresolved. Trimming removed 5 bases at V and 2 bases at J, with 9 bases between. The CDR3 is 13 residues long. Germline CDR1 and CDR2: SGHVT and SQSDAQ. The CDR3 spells CASSTTLQETQYF. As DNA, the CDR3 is TGTGCCAGCAGCACAACCCTTCAAGAGACCCAGTACTTC.

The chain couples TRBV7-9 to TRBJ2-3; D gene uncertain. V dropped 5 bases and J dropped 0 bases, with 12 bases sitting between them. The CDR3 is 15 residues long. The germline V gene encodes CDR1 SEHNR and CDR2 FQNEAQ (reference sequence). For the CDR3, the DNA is TGTGCCAGCAGCCACATACTACCTAGCACAGATACGCAGTATTTT. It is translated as CASSHILPSTDTQYF.